A selection of T cell receptor beta chains follows, all from one sample in a study of OX40 agonist ivuxolimab in advanced cancers. Profiled with immunoSEQ multiplex PCR; TCRdb holds only in-frame clones, not every one. The repertoire includes 60,000 to 85,000 clones, approximately 88% of them detected once, and 0.75% to 1% sits in the top ten. Sequenced material: CD4+ or CD8+ T cells sorted from blood, taken in a trial of the OX40 agonist ivuxolimab. The receptor source for this set is an adult with an advanced solid tumor such as melanoma, head and neck, liver or kidney cancer. Each CDR3 is given with its conserved first and last residue. The order of the fields is D gene, J gene, V gene, clone size, CDR3 length, CDR3 DNA, CDR3 protein. D genes are given only for firm matches. Clone size is given for some rows only: seen once, a few or many times, or a class if the clone is expanded.

NA,TRBJ2-1,TRBV7-2,NA,15,TGTGCCAGCAGCTCCCCGCCCCCCTGGGACAATGAGCAGTTCTTC,CASSSPPPWDNEQFF
TRBD2,TRBJ2-7,TRBV28,NA,14,TGTGCCAGCACCCGCGGGAGGGCTTCCTACGAGCAGTACTTC,CASTRGRASYEQYF
TRBD2,TRBJ2-7,TRBV9,NA,14,TGTGCCAGCAGCCCAGGGACTAGCCCCCACGAGCAGTACTTC,CASSPGTSPHEQYF
NA,TRBJ1-2,TRBV6-6,NA,16,TGTGCCAGCAGTTCCCGCCGGGACACGCCTAACTATGGCTACACCTTC,CASSSRRDTPNYGYTF
NA,TRBJ2-7,TRBV5-4,once,14,TGTGCCAGCAGCTTTAACGGTGCGGCGGACGAGCAGTACTTC,CASSFNGAADEQYF
NA,TRBJ2-2,TRBV19,NA,16,TGTGCCAGTACTTCGCAGAGGTCTAGGAACACCGGGGAGCTGTTTTTT,CASTSQRSRNTGELFF
NA,TRBJ2-4,TRBV15,NA,15,TGTGCCACCAGCAGAGAGGGGGCCGAGGGAAACATTCAGTACTTC,CATSREGAEGNIQYF
TRBD1,TRBJ2-2,TRBV9,NA,12,TGTGCCAGCAGACAGGGGACCGGGGAGCTGTTTTTT,CASRQGTGELFF
NA,TRBJ2-7,TRBV23-1,NA,20,TGCGCCAGCAGCCTAACAGTATCAGCGTCGGACAGAAAATTTTCCTACGAGCAGTACTTC,CASSLTVSASDRKFSYEQYF
NA,TRBJ2-7,TRBV6-6,NA,12,TGTGCCAGCAGACGGGAGAAGGGCGAGCAGTACTTC,CASRREKGEQYF
TRBD1,TRBJ2-2,TRBV30,NA,15,TGTGCCTGGAATCCCTTACAGGGGGCAGCCGGGGAGCTGTTTTTT,CAWNPLQGAAGELFF
TRBD1,TRBJ2-7,TRBV7-2,NA,15,TGTGCCAGCAGCCGAGGGGGACAGGGGCGGTACGAGCAGTACTTC,CASSRGGQGRYEQYF
TRBD2,TRBJ2-1,TRBV9,few,20,TGTGCCAGCAGCGTAGTCGCGGGGGGACCGGGACTACTTTCCTACAATGAGCAGTTCTTC,CASSVVAGGPGLLSYNEQFF
TRBD1,TRBJ1-4,TRBV2,NA,13,TGTGCCAGCACGGGACAGGGTTATGAAAAACTGTTTTTT,CASTGQGYEKLFF
NA,TRBJ2-1,TRBV5-1,NA,14,TGCGCCAGCAGCTTGGTGGAGGGTCGGAGTGAGCAGTTCTTC,CASSLVEGRSEQFF
NA,TRBJ2-7,TRBV5-1,NA,13,TGCGCCAGCAGCTTGGGTAGCGATGTCGAGCAGTACTTC,CASSLGSDVEQYF
TRBD1,TRBJ2-5,TRBV5-1,NA,15,TGCGCTGCTAAACGCGGGACAGGGATTGGGGAGACCCAGTACTTC,CAAKRGTGIGETQYF
TRBD1,TRBJ1-6,TRBV28,NA,15,TGTGCCAGCAGAGGACAGGGGGCCCGGAATTCACCCCTCCACTTT,CASRGQGARNSPLHF
NA,TRBJ1-2,TRBV30,NA,13,TGTGCCTGGAGTGGACCAATTGCGGGAGATTACACCTTC,CAWSGPIAGDYTF
NA,TRBJ1-1,TRBV13,NA,15,TGTGCCAGCAGCCACTACAGGGCCTCGGTGGCTGAAGCTTTCTTT,CASSHYRASVAEAFF
NA,TRBJ1-4,TRBV4-2,NA,14,TGTGCCAGCAGCCAAGCGGGGGGAGAGGGAAAACTGTTTTTT,CASSQAGGEGKLFF
NA,TRBJ2-5,TRBV5-1,NA,12,TGCGCCAGCAGCTTAAACCAAGAGACCCAGTACTTC,CASSLNQETQYF
NA,TRBJ2-2,TRBV2,NA,13,TGTGCCAGCACCCGGATGGGGCCCGGGGAGCTGTTTTTT,CASTRMGPGELFF
TRBD1,TRBJ2-1,TRBV11-2,NA,16,TGTGCCAGCAGCTCAAAGACAGGGGGCGCAACCAATGAGCAGTTCTTC,CASSSKTGGATNEQFF
TRBD1,TRBJ2-7,TRBV7-7,NA,14,TGTGCCAGCAGCCTCGGGACAGGGAACTACGAGCAGTACTTC,CASSLGTGNYEQYF
NA,TRBJ1-3,TRBV11-2,NA,14,TGTGCCAGCAGCTTCGGGCCATCTGGAAACACCATATATTTT,CASSFGPSGNTIYF
TRBD1,TRBJ2-3,TRBV5-8,NA,16,TGTGCCAGCAGCACGGGACAGGGGGCGCTCACAGATACGCAGTATTTT,CASSTGQGALTDTQYF
NA,TRBJ1-1,TRBV19,NA,13,TGTGCCAGTAGCCGGCAACTAGAGACTGAAGCTTTCTTT,CASSRQLETEAFF
TRBD2,TRBJ2-7,TRBV7-8,NA,14,TGTGCCAGCACCTCAACAGCGGGAGCATACGAGCAGTACTTC,CASTSTAGAYEQYF
NA,TRBJ2-1,TRBV7-2,NA,15,TGTGCCAGCAGCTTAGTCCGCGGGTCCTACAATGAGCAGTTCTTC,CASSLVRGSYNEQFF
NA,TRBJ1-2,TRBV5-4,NA,14,TGTGCCAGCAGTTCGCTGTCCCAAAGGGATGGCTACACCTTC,CASSSLSQRDGYTF
NA,TRBJ1-5,TRBV6-6,NA,12,TGTGCCAGTCAGACAGAGGATCAGCCCCAGCATTTT,CASQTEDQPQHF
NA,TRBJ2-7,TRBV10-3,NA,14,TGTGCCATCAGTGAGCACCTCGGGACCTACGAGCAGTACTTC,CAISEHLGTYEQYF
NA,TRBJ1-1,TRBV5-1,few,12,TGCGCCAGCAGCTTGTCCGGTGAGGAAGCTTTCTTT,CASSLSGEEAFF
NA,TRBJ2-1,TRBV9,NA,12,TGTGCCAGCAGCGTACCTGGGAATGAGCAGTTCTTC,CASSVPGNEQFF
NA,TRBJ2-3,TRBV7-9,NA,15,TGTGCCAGCAGCTTCAGCCCGGGACCCACAGATACGCAGTATTTT,CASSFSPGPTDTQYF
NA,TRBJ1-1,TRBV19,NA,15,TGTGCCAGTATTTCGGGACGGCGTAGAAACACTGAAGCTTTCTTT,CASISGRRRNTEAFF
NA,TRBJ1-1,TRBV10-3,NA,18,TGTGCCATCAGCGAGGCGGGGGGTGTTGGGGAGAGTGGCACTGAAGCTTTCTTT,CAISEAGGVGESGTEAFF
TRBD2,TRBJ2-2,TRBV6-5,NA,15,TGTGCCAGCAGTTATCGGGGGGGAAACACCGGGGAGCTGTTTTTT,CASSYRGGNTGELFF
TRBD1,TRBJ1-1,TRBV2,NA,13,TGTGCCAGCAGTGGGACAGGGAGTACTGAAGCTTTCTTT,CASSGTGSTEAFF
TRBD2,TRBJ2-1,TRBV18,once,17,TGTGCCAGCTCCCTAATGACGGGGACTAGTCTATTGATTGAGCAGTTCTTC,CASSLMTGTSLLIEQFF
TRBD1,TRBJ2-3,TRBV28,NA,14,TGTGCCAGCAGTCATAACAGGGGGGCAGATACGCAGTATTTT,CASSHNRGADTQYF
NA,TRBJ1-2,TRBV4-3,NA,13,TGCGCCAGCAGCCAAGACCGGGCTGACGGCTACACCTTC,CASSQDRADGYTF
TRBD2,TRBJ2-2,TRBV7-2,once,16,TGTGCCAGCAGCCCCAATAGCGGGAGAGACACCGGGGAGCTGTTTTTT,CASSPNSGRDTGELFF
NA,TRBJ2-7,TRBV4-2,NA,15,TGTGCCAGCAGCCACCGGACCGGGCGAGGCTACGAGCAGTACTTC,CASSHRTGRGYEQYF
NA,TRBJ1-5,TRBV6-5,NA,13,TGTGCCAGCAGTCTCGGGGCCTATCAGCCCCAGCATTTT,CASSLGAYQPQHF
TRBD1,TRBJ1-4,TRBV4-1,NA,16,TGCGCCAGCAGTCTAAGACCGGGACAGAAGAATGAAAAACTGTTTTTT,CASSLRPGQKNEKLFF
NA,TRBJ2-1,TRBV7-3,NA,15,TGTGCCAGCAGCTTACGACCAGGGTCCTACAATGAGCAGTTCTTC,CASSLRPGSYNEQFF
TRBD1,TRBJ2-2,TRBV5-1,NA,14,TGCGCCAGCAGCGGGACAGTTAACACCGGGGAGCTGTTTTTT,CASSGTVNTGELFF
NA,TRBJ1-2,TRBV4-3,NA,10,TGCGCGGGGGGAGGGGTGGGCTACACCTTC,CAGGGVGYTF
TRBD2,TRBJ2-7,TRBV6-1,NA,15,TGTGCCAGCAGTGTGGCGGGAGGGCCGTTCTACGAGCAGTACTTC,CASSVAGGPFYEQYF
NA,TRBJ2-7,TRBV29-1,NA,12,TGCAGCGGTATAGCAGACTCCTACGAGCAGTACTTC,CSGIADSYEQYF
TRBD1,TRBJ1-5,TRBV2,NA,14,TGTGCCAGCAGTGGGACAGGGGGCCGGCAGCCCCAGCATTTT,CASSGTGGRQPQHF
TRBD1,TRBJ1-1,TRBV6-5,NA,16,TGTGCCAGCAGTTACTCGGACAGGCACATGAACACTGAAGCTTTCTTT,CASSYSDRHMNTEAFF
TRBD1,TRBJ1-5,TRBV18,NA,15,TGTGCCAGCTCACCATTGGGACAGGGGAATCAGCCCCAGCATTTT,CASSPLGQGNQPQHF
TRBD2,TRBJ2-1,TRBV7-8,NA,16,TGTGCCAGCAGCTTTCATTACGGGACTAGTCACAATGAGCAGTTCTTC,CASSFHYGTSHNEQFF
TRBD1,TRBJ1-1,TRBV7-9,NA,14,TGTGCCAGCAGCTTACGAGGGGGCCACACTGAAGCTTTCTTT,CASSLRGGHTEAFF
NA,TRBJ1-1,TRBV15,NA,15,TGTGCCACCAGGAGAGGGGGGTTTCCGGTCACTGAAGCTTTCTTT,CATRRGGFPVTEAFF